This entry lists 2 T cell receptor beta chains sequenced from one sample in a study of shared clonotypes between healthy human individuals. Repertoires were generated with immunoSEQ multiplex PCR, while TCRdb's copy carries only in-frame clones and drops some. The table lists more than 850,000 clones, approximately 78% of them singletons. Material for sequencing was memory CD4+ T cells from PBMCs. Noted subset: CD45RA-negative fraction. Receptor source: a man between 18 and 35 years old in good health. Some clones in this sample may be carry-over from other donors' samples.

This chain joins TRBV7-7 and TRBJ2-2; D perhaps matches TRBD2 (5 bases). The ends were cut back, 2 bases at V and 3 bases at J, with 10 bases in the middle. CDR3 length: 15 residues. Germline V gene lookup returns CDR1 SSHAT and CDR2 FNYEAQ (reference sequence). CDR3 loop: CASSLYSGDTGELFF. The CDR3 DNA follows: TGTGCCAGCAGCTTATACAGCGGCGACACCGGGGAGCTGTTTTTT.

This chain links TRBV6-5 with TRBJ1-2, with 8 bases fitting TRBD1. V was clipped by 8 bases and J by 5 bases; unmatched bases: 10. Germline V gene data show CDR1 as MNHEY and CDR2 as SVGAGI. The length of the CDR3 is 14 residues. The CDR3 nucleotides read TGTGCCAGCGTACGGGCAGGGGGCGCATATGGCTACACCTTC. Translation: CASVRAGGAYGYTF.